A selection of T cell receptor beta chains follows, all from one sample in a study of Graves' ophthalmopathy and Graves' hyperthyroidism. TCRdb reprocessed the multiplex PCR reads with MiXCR, giving one entry per CDR3 protein. Among roughly 600,000 distinct CDR3 sequences listed, roughly 39% were seen once. Material: peripheral blood or thyroid tissue (not recorded which). These receptors all come from an adult man with Graves' hyperthyroidism. CDR3s include the opening cysteine and the closing phenylalanine or tryptophan. Each record gives: CDR3 DNA, CDR3 protein, clone size, D gene, V gene, J gene. D genes are given only for firm matches. Not all rows give a size; the values are once, few, many and, for expanded clones, a class.

cdr3_nt: TGTGCCAGCAGCCAAGATCAGGGGTTCAGCACTGAAGCTTTCTTT
cdr3_aa: CASSQDQGFSTEAFF
clone_size: many
d_call: .
v_call: TRBV14
j_call: TRBJ1-1

cdr3_nt: TGTGCCAGCAGTAACTGGGGGGAGCTGTTTTTT
cdr3_aa: CASSNWGELFF
clone_size: few
d_call: .
v_call: TRBV6-5
j_call: TRBJ2-2

cdr3_nt: TGTGCCAGCAGCGTTGCAGGGGGGAGAGATGGCTACACCTTC
cdr3_aa: CASSVAGGRDGYTF
clone_size: few
d_call: TRBD1
v_call: TRBV9
j_call: TRBJ1-2

cdr3_nt: TGTGCCAGCAGTGAGGTGGACAGGGTCTTCAATGAGCAGTTCTTC
cdr3_aa: CASSEVDRVFNEQFF
clone_size: many
d_call: TRBD1
v_call: TRBV25-1
j_call: TRBJ2-1

cdr3_nt: TGTGCCGGCAGCGCAATGAACACTGAAGCTTTCTTT
cdr3_aa: CAGSAMNTEAFF
clone_size: .
d_call: .
v_call: TRBV7-6
j_call: TRBJ1-1

cdr3_nt: TGTGCCAGCAGTTACTCACCTATAGCGGGGGAGCGGAGATACTACGAGCAGTACTTC
cdr3_aa: CASSYSPIAGERRYYEQYF
clone_size: few
d_call: TRBD2
v_call: TRBV6-5
j_call: TRBJ2-7

cdr3_nt: TGCAGTGCTAGCCGTAGCGGACTCCAAGAGACCCAGTACTTC
cdr3_aa: CSASRSGLQETQYF
clone_size: few
d_call: .
v_call: TRBV20-1
j_call: TRBJ2-5

cdr3_nt: TGTGCCAGTAGTATCGGGTCTCTGATCGATTCACCCCTCCACTTT
cdr3_aa: CASSIGSLIDSPLHF
clone_size: many
d_call: .
v_call: TRBV19
j_call: TRBJ1-6

cdr3_nt: TGTGCTAGTGGTTTGGACCACGGACCGGGGCCTGAAAAACTGTTTTTT
cdr3_aa: CASGLDHGPGPEKLFF
clone_size: .
d_call: .
v_call: TRBV12-5
j_call: TRBJ1-4

cdr3_nt: TGTGCCAGCAGTTTACCAGGGGGCGGCGGCTACACCTTC
cdr3_aa: CASSLPGGGGYTF
clone_size: many
d_call: TRBD1
v_call: TRBV12-3/TRBV12-4
j_call: TRBJ1-2

cdr3_nt: TGTGCCAGCAGCGGAGGGCCCAGAAACACCATATATTTT
cdr3_aa: CASSGGPRNTIYF
clone_size: few
d_call: .
v_call: TRBV3-1
j_call: TRBJ1-3

cdr3_nt: TGTGCCAGCAGGGCGGGGCGGGGGGCACTTGGCTACACCTTC
cdr3_aa: CASRAGRGALGYTF
clone_size: many
d_call: .
v_call: TRBV7-8
j_call: TRBJ1-2

cdr3_nt: TGTGCCAGCAGAGCAGGGGAAGGGGGCAATCAGCCCCAGCATTTT
cdr3_aa: CASRAGEGGNQPQHF
clone_size: few
d_call: .
v_call: TRBV28
j_call: TRBJ1-5

cdr3_nt: TGCAGTGCGCCGGTGACAAGGCGGTACTTC
cdr3_aa: CSAPVTRRYF
clone_size: .
d_call: .
v_call: TRBV20-1
j_call: TRBJ2-5

cdr3_nt: TGTGCCAGCAGCGTACTTGGAGGGAACAGGGATGAAGCTTTCTTT
cdr3_aa: CASSVLGGNRDEAFF
clone_size: few
d_call: .
v_call: TRBV9
j_call: TRBJ1-1

cdr3_nt: TGTGCCAGCAGCCAGGGCAGGGGCTCCAATCAGCCCCAGCATTTT
cdr3_aa: CASSQGRGSNQPQHF
clone_size: many
d_call: .
v_call: TRBV11-2
j_call: TRBJ1-5

cdr3_nt: TGCAGCGTTGTTTCGGAGCAGACCCAGTACTTC
cdr3_aa: CSVVSEQTQYF
clone_size: many
d_call: .
v_call: TRBV29-1
j_call: TRBJ2-5

cdr3_nt: TGTGCCAGCAGCCGGGAAGTTGGGGCCAACGTCCTGACTTTC
cdr3_aa: CASSREVGANVLTF
clone_size: many
d_call: .
v_call: TRBV4-2
j_call: TRBJ2-6

cdr3_nt: TGTGCCAGCAGTTTATTGGGGGGGGACATCAGTCAGCCCCAGCATTTT
cdr3_aa: CASSLLGGDISQPQHF
clone_size: few
d_call: .
v_call: TRBV9
j_call: TRBJ1-5

cdr3_nt: TGTGCCACCAGTGATTTACAGGCGAACACCGGGGAGCTGTTTTTT
cdr3_aa: CATSDLQANTGELFF
clone_size: many
d_call: .
v_call: TRBV24-1
j_call: TRBJ2-2

cdr3_nt: TGTGCCATCAGTGATCGCCCCTACGAGCAGTACTTC
cdr3_aa: CAISDRPYEQYF
clone_size: .
d_call: .
v_call: TRBV10-3
j_call: TRBJ2-7

cdr3_nt: TGTGCCAGCAGTCGGGGGCAGGGTGAAAAACTGTTTTTT
cdr3_aa: CASSRGQGEKLFF
clone_size: few
d_call: .
v_call: TRBV12-3/TRBV12-4
j_call: TRBJ1-4

cdr3_nt: TGCAGTGCTAGGTCGACAGGGGGCCGGGAAGAGCAGTACTTC
cdr3_aa: CSARSTGGREEQYF
clone_size: many
d_call: TRBD1
v_call: TRBV20-1
j_call: TRBJ2-7

cdr3_nt: TGTGCCACCAGCAGAAGGACTTCAACTAATGAAAAACTGTTTTTT
cdr3_aa: CATSRRTSTNEKLFF
clone_size: many
d_call: .
v_call: TRBV15
j_call: TRBJ1-4

cdr3_nt: TGTGCCACCAGTGAGCCCAGGGGGCCCAAACAAGAGACCCAGTACTTC
cdr3_aa: CATSEPRGPKQETQYF
clone_size: many
d_call: TRBD1
v_call: TRBV24-1
j_call: TRBJ2-5

cdr3_nt: TGTGCCAGCCCGGGACAGGGGGCAAGGAACACTGAAGCTTTCTTT
cdr3_aa: CASPGQGARNTEAFF
clone_size: many
d_call: TRBD1
v_call: TRBV2
j_call: TRBJ1-1

cdr3_nt: TGTGCCAGCAGCTCTCAGGGGGGCCATAATTCACCCCTCCACTTT
cdr3_aa: CASSSQGGHNSPLHF
clone_size: many
d_call: TRBD1
v_call: TRBV12-3/TRBV12-4
j_call: TRBJ1-6

cdr3_nt: TGTGCCAGCAGTTTACCCGGCCAGGCTGACTACGAGCAGTACTTC
cdr3_aa: CASSLPGQADYEQYF
clone_size: .
d_call: .
v_call: TRBV28
j_call: TRBJ2-7

cdr3_nt: TGTGCCAGCAGTGAAAACGGCTACTCTGGAAACACCATATATTTT
cdr3_aa: CASSENGYSGNTIYF
clone_size: many
d_call: .
v_call: TRBV2
j_call: TRBJ1-3

cdr3_nt: TGTGCCAGCAGCCAAGAAGGGGGCGCTGGTCCCGGGGAGCTGTTTTTT
cdr3_aa: CASSQEGGAGPGELFF
clone_size: .
d_call: TRBD1
v_call: TRBV14
j_call: TRBJ2-2

cdr3_nt: TGTGCCAGCAGTCCGACAGGGGCTGAAGCTTTCTTT
cdr3_aa: CASSPTGAEAFF
clone_size: many
d_call: TRBD1
v_call: TRBV3-1
j_call: TRBJ1-1

cdr3_nt: TGCGCCAGCAGCTTGGAAGGATCGGGCTATGGCTACACCTTC
cdr3_aa: CASSLEGSGYGYTF
clone_size: few
d_call: .
v_call: TRBV5-1
j_call: TRBJ1-2

cdr3_nt: TGTGCCAGCAGCTCGGGCCTCAGGGTTGAAAAACTGTTTTTT
cdr3_aa: CASSSGLRVEKLFF
clone_size: .
d_call: .
v_call: TRBV7-9
j_call: TRBJ1-4

cdr3_nt: TGTGCCATCAGTGAGTCGTGGCATAATGAAAAACTGTTTTTC
cdr3_aa: CAISESWHNEKLFF
clone_size: once
d_call: .
v_call: TRBV10-3
j_call: TRBJ1-4

cdr3_nt: TGCAGTGCTCAAGGGACAGGGGTACCCGGCAGTAATTCACCCCTCCACTTT
cdr3_aa: CSAQGTGVPGSNSPLHF
clone_size: .
d_call: TRBD1
v_call: TRBV20-1
j_call: TRBJ1-6

cdr3_nt: TGTGCCAGCAGTTTAAGGGCGTCCTCCTACGAGCAGTACTTC
cdr3_aa: CASSLRASSYEQYF
clone_size: .
d_call: .
v_call: TRBV28
j_call: TRBJ2-7

cdr3_nt: TGCAGCGTTGAAGCCAGACTAGCGGGAGACACCGGGGAGCTGTTTTTT
cdr3_aa: CSVEARLAGDTGELFF
clone_size: many
d_call: TRBD2
v_call: TRBV29-1
j_call: TRBJ2-2

cdr3_nt: TGTGCCAGCAGTCATAGCGGGAGCCACGAGCAGTACTTC
cdr3_aa: CASSHSGSHEQYF
clone_size: .
d_call: TRBD2
v_call: TRBV12-3/TRBV12-4
j_call: TRBJ2-7

cdr3_nt: TGTGCCAGCAGCCCACGGACAGGGGGCTTAGCGGGTAATCAGCCCCAGCATTTT
cdr3_aa: CASSPRTGGLAGNQPQHF
clone_size: many
d_call: TRBD1
v_call: TRBV7-2
j_call: TRBJ1-5

cdr3_nt: TGTGCCATCAGACGGGATAGCGGGAGTGAGACCCAGTACTTC
cdr3_aa: CAIRRDSGSETQYF
clone_size: .
d_call: TRBD2
v_call: TRBV10-3
j_call: TRBJ2-5

cdr3_nt: TGTGCCAGCAGCGTAGGGGACAGGGGAATGAATTCACCCCTCCACTTT
cdr3_aa: CASSVGDRGMNSPLHF
clone_size: many
d_call: TRBD1
v_call: TRBV9
j_call: TRBJ1-6

cdr3_nt: TGTGCCAGCAGCCAATTTAACAGAAGAAACAATTCACCCCTCCACTTT
cdr3_aa: CASSQFNRRNNSPLHF
clone_size: many
d_call: .
v_call: TRBV14
j_call: TRBJ1-6